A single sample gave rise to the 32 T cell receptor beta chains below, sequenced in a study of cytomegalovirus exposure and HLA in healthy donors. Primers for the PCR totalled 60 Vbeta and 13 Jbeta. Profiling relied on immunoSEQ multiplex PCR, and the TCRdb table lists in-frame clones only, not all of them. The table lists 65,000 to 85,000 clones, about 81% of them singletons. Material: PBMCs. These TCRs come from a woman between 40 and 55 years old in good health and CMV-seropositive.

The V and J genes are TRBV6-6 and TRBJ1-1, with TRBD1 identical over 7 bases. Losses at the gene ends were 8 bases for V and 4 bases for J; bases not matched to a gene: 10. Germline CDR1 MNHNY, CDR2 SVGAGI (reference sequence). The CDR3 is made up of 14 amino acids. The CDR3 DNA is TGTGCCAGCCGGCCGGGACAGCCGTTCACTGAAGCTTTCTTT. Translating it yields CASRPGQPFTEAFF.

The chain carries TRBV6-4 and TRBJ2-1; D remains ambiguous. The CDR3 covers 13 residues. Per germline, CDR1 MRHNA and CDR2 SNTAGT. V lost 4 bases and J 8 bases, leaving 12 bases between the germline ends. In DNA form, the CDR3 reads TGTGCCAGCAGTGCCACGCTGCGTCATGAGCAGTTCTTC. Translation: CASSATLRHEQFF.

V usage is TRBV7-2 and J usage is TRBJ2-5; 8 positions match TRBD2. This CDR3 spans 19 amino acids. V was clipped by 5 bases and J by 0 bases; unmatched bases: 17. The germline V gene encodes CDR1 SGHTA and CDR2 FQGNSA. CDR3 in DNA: TGTGCCAGCAGCCTAAGTCGTCCAGCGGGGGTTCAAGACCAAGAGACCCAGTACTTC. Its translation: CASSLSRPAGVQDQETQYF.

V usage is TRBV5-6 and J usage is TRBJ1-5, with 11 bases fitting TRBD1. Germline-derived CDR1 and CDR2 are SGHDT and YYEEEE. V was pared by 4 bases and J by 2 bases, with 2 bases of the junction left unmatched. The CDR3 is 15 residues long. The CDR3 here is CASSRTGGGNQPQHF. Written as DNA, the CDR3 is TGTGCCAGCAGCCGGACAGGGGGCGGCAATCAGCCCCAGCATTTT.

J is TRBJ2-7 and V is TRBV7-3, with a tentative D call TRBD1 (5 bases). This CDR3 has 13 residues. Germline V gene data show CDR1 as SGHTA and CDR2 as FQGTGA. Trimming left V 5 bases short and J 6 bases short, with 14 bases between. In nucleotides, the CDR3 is TGTGCCAGCAGCCTAGGGGCAGGTCGCGAGCAGTACTTC. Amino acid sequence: CASSLGAGREQYF.

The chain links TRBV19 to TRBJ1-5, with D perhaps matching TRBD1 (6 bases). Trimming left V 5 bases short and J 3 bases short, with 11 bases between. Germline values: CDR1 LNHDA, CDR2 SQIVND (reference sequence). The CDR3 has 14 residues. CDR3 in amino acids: CASSEGHLNQPQHF. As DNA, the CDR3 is TGTGCCAGTAGTGAGGGACACCTCAATCAGCCCCAGCATTTT.

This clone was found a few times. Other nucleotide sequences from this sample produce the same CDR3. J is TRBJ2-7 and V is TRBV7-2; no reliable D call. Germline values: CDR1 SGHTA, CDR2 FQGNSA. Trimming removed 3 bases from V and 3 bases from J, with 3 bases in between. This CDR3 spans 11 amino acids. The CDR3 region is CASSFLYEQYF. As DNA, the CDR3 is TGTGCCAGCAGCTTTCTCTACGAGCAGTACTTC.

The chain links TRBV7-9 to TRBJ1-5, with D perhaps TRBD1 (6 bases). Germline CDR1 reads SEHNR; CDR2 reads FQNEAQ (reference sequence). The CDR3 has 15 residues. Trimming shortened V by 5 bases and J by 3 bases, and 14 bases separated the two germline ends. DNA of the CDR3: TGTGCCAGCAGCGCCGGGTCAGGGGTCAATCAGCCCCAGCATTTT. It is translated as CASSAGSGVNQPQHF.

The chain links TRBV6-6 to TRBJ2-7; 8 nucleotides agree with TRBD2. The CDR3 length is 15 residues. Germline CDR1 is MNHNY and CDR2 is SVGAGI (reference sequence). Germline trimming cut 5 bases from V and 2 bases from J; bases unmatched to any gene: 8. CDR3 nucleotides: TGTGCCAGCAGTCTACTTGCGGGGGGCGCCTACGAGCAGTACTTC. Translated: CASSLLAGGAYEQYF.

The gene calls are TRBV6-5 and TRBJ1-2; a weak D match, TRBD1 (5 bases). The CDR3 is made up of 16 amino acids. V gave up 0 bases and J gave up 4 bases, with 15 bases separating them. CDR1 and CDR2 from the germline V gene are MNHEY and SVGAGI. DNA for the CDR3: TGTGCCAGCAGTTACTCGGCAGGGACTGATATCTATGGCTACACCTTC. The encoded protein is CASSYSAGTDIYGYTF.

This chain's CDR3 is CSVTTSSGNTIYF. The CDR3 DNA is TGCAGCGTTACAACATCGTCTGGAAACACCATATATTTT. The chain links TRBV29-1 to TRBJ1-3, with D hard to call. With 5 bases removed from V and 1 base from J, the gap between germline ends came to 9 bases. Germline V lookup: CDR1 SQVTM, CDR2 ANQGSEA. This CDR3 has 13 amino acids.

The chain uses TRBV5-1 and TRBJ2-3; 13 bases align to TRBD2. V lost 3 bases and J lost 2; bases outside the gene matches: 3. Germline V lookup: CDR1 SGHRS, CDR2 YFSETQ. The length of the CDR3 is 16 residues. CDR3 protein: CASSWGLAGLTDTQYF. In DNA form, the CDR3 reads TGCGCCAGCAGCTGGGGACTAGCGGGGCTCACAGATACGCAGTATTTT.

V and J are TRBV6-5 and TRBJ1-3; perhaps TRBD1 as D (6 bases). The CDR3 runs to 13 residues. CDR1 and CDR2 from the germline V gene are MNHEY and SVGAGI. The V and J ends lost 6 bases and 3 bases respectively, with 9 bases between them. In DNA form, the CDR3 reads TGTGCCAGCAGCGAACAGGGTGGAAACACCATATATTTT. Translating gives CASSEQGGNTIYF.

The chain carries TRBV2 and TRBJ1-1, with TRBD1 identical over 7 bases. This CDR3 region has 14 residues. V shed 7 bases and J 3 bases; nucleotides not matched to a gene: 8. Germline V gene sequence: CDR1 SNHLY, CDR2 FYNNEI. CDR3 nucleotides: TGTGCCAGCACTAACAGGGGATCGGACACTGAAGCTTTCTTT. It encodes CASTNRGSDTEAFF.

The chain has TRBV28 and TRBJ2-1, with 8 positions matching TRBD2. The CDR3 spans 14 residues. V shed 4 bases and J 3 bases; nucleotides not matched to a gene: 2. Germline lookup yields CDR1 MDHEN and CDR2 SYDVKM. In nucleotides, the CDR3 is TGTGCCAGCAGTTCGGGGGGGATCTACAATGAGCAGTTCTTC. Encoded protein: CASSSGGIYNEQFF. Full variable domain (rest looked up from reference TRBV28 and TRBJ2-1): DVKVTQSSRYLVKRTGEKVFLECVQDMDHENMFWYRQDPGLGLRLIYFSYDVKMKEKGDIPEGYSVSREKKERFSLILESASTNQTSMYLCASSSGGIYNEQFFGPGTRLTVL.

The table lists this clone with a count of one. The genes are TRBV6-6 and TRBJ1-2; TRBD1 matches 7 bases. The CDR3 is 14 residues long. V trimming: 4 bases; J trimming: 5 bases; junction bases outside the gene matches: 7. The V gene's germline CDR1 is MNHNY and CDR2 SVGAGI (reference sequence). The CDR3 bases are TGTGCCAGCAGTTCACAGGGGCCTCAATATGGCTACACCTTC. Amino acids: CASSSQGPQYGYTF.

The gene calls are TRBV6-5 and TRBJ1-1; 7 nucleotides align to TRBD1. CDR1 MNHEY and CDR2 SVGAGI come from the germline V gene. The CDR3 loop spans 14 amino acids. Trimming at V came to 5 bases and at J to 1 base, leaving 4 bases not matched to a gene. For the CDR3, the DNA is TGTGCCAGCAGTCGCGGGGACAGGAACACTGAAGCTTTCTTT. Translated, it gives CASSRGDRNTEAFF.

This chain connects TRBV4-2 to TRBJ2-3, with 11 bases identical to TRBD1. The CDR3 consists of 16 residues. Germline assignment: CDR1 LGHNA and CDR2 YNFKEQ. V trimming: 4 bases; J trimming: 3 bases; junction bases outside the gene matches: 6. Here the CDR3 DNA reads TGTGCCAGCAGCCTTCGGACAGGGGGCAGGACAGATACGCAGTATTTT. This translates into CASSLRTGGRTDTQYF.

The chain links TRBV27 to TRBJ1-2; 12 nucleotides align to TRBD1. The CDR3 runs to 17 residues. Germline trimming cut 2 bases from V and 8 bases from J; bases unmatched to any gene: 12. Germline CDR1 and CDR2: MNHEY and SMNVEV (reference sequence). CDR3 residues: CASSLMFMGQGARGYTF. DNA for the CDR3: TGTGCCAGCAGTTTAATGTTTATGGGACAGGGGGCGCGGGGCTACACCTTC.

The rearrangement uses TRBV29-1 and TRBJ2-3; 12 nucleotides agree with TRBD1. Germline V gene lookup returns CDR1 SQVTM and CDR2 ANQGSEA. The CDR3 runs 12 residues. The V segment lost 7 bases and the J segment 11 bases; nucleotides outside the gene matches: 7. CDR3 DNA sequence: TGCAGCGCCGGGACAGGGGGCGCAGGGCAGTATTTT. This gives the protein CSAGTGGAGQYF.

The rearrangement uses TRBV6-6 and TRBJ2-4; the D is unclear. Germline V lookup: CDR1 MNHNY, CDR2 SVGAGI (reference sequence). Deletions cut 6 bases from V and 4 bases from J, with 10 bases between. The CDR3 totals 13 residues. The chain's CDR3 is CASRERGKNIQYF. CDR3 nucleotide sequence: TGTGCCAGCAGGGAGCGAGGAAAAAACATTCAGTACTTC.

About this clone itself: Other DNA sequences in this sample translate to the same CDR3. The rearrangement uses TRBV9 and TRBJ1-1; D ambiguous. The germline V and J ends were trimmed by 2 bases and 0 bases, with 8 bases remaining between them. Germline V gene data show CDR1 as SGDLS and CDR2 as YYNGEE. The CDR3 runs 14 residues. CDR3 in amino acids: CASSVGVMNTEAFF. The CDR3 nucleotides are TGTGCCAGCAGCGTCGGAGTTATGAACACTGAAGCTTTCTTT.

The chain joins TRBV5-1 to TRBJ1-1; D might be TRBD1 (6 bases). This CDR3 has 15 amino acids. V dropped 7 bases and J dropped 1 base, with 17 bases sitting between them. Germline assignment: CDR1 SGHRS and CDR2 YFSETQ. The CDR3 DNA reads TGCGCCAGCGGAAGGGGGTCCCGGGGGAACACTGAAGCTTTCTTT. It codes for CASGRGSRGNTEAFF.

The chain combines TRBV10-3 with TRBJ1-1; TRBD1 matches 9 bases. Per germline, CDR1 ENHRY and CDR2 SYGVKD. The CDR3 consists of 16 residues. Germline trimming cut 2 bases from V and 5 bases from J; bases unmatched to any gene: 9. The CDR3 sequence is CAISERSQGAGTEAFF. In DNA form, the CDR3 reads TGTGCCATCAGTGAGAGGTCACAGGGGGCAGGGACTGAAGCTTTCTTT.

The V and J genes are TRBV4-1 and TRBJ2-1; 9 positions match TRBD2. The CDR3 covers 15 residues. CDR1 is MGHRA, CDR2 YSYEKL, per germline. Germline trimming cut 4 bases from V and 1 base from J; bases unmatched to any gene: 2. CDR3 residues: CASSPAGGSYNEQFF. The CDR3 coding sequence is TGCGCCAGCAGCCCAGCGGGGGGATCCTACAATGAGCAGTTCTTC.

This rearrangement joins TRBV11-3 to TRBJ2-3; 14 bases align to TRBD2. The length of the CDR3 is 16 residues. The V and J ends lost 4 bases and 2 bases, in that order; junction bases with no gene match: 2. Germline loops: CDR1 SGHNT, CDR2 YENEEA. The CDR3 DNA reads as TGTGCCAGCAGCTCGGGACTAGCGGGGGCCACAGATACGCAGTATTTT. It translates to CASSSGLAGATDTQYF.

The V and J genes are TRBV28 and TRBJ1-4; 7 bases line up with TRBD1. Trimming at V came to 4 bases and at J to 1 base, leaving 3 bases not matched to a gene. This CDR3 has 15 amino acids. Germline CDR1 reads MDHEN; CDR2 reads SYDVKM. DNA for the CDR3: TGTGCCAGCAGTTGGCAGGGGGGAACTAATGAAAAACTGTTTTTT. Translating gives CASSWQGGTNEKLFF.

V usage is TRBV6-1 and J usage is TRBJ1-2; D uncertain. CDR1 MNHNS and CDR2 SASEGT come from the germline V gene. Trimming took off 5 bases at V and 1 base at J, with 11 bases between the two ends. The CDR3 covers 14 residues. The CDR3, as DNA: TGTGCCAGCAGTTCCCGACGGAGTAACTATGGCTACACCTTC. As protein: CASSSRRSNYGYTF.

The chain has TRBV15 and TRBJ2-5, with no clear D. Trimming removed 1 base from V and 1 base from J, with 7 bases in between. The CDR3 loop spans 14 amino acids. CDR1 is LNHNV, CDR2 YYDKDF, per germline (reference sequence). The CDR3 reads CATSRGWSQETQYF. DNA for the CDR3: TGTGCCACCAGCAGAGGGTGGAGCCAAGAGACCCAGTACTTC. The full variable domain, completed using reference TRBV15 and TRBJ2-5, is DAMVIQNPRYQVTQFGKPVTLSCSQTLNHNVMYWYQQKSSQAPKLLFHYYDKDFNNEADTPDNFQSRRPNTSFCFLDIRSPGLGDTAMYLCATSRGWSQETQYFGPGTRLLVL.

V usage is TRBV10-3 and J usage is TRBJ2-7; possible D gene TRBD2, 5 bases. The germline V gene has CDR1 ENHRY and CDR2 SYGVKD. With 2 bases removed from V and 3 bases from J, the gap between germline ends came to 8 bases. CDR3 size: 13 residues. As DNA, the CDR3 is TGTGCCATCAGTGAGGGAGGAGACTACGAGCAGTACTTC. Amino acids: CAISEGGDYEQYF.

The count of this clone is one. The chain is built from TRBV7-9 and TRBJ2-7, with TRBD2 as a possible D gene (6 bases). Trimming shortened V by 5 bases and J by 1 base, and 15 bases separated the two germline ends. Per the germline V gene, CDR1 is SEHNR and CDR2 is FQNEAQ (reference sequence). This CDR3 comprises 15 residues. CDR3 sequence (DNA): TGTGCCAGCAGCCAAAATGGGACTGTATCCTACGAGCAGTACTTC. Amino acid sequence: CASSQNGTVSYEQYF.

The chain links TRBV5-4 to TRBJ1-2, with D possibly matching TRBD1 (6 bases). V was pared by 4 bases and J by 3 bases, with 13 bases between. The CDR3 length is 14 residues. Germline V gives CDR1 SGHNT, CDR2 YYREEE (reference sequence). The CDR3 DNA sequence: TGTGCCAGCAGCCGACAGGATAGGCACTATGGCTACACCTTC. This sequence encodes CASSRQDRHYGYTF.